This is a list of T cell receptor beta chains from one sample in a study of graft-versus-host responses after intestinal transplantation. Their specific antigens are unknown. Assay used: immunoSEQ multiplex PCR; TCRdb lists only in-frame clones, some missing. The sample contains roughly 89,000 clones, around 90% of which appear only once. The material sequenced was unstimulated CD4+ T cells sorted from spleen or lymph node cells, taken before intestinal transplant. All receptors come from a human donor who received an intestinal transplant. CDR3s include the opening cysteine and the closing phenylalanine or tryptophan. D genes are given only for firm matches. The size entry is marked missing in some rows and otherwise reads once, few, many or a size class.

abundance	v_gene	d_gene	j_gene	len	CDR3nt	CDR3aa
.	TRBV18	.	TRBJ1-3	16	TGTGCCAGCTCACCACTCAAGGGGCACTCTGGAAACACCATATATTTT	CASSPLKGHSGNTIYF
.	TRBV6-5	.	TRBJ2-7	16	TGTGCCAGCAGTTACTCAGTCTTGGCAGGGCCCTACGAGCAGTACTTC	CASSYSVLAGPYEQYF
.	TRBV18	TRBD1	TRBJ1-1	17	TGTGCCAGCTCACAACTCCCAGCCGGGACAGGGAACACTGAAGCTTTCTTT	CASSQLPAGTGNTEAFF
.	TRBV30	.	TRBJ1-4	15	TGTGCCTGGAGTGCGGGAGTCGCAACTAATGAAAAACTGTTTTTT	CAWSAGVATNEKLFF
.	TRBV7-2	TRBD2	TRBJ2-6	18	TGTGCCAGCAGCTCCGTCCGGCGGGGGGGCCCTGGGGCCAACGTCCTGACTTTC	CASSSVRRGGPGANVLTF
.	TRBV5-6	TRBD2	TRBJ2-7	14	TGTGCCAGCCTCTGGCGGGGGGCCAACTACGAGCAGTACTTC	CASLWRGANYEQYF
.	TRBV6-1	.	TRBJ1-1	13	TGTGCCAGCGGGGAGGGGTTCAACACTGAAGCTTTCTTT	CASGEGFNTEAFF
.	TRBV5-1	TRBD2	TRBJ2-5	18	TGCGCCAGCAGCATAAGCCGGGGACTAGCGGAGCACCAAGAGACCCAGTACTTC	CASSISRGLAEHQETQYF
few	TRBV4-3	.	TRBJ1-1	15	TGCGCCAGCAGCCAAGTATCCAGGCTGGCCACTGAAGCTTTCTTT	CASSQVSRLATEAFF
once	TRBV5-1	TRBD1	TRBJ1-1	16	TGCGCCAGCAGCATCGGACAGGGGGCGATGAACACTGAAGCTTTCTTT	CASSIGQGAMNTEAFF
.	TRBV19	TRBD1	TRBJ2-5	14	TGTGCCAGTAGGCCACAGGGGACCCAAGAGACCCAGTACTTC	CASRPQGTQETQYF
.	TRBV7-9	.	TRBJ1-1	15	TGTGCCAGCAGATCGCCGACAGGCACGAACACTGAAGCTTTCTTT	CASRSPTGTNTEAFF
.	TRBV7-6	TRBD2	TRBJ2-3	15	TGTGCCAGCAGCTTAGGACTAGCTGGCACAGATACGCAGTATTTT	CASSLGLAGTDTQYF
.	TRBV30	.	TRBJ1-3	14	TGTGCCTGGAGTACCCCGACAGGTGGAAACACCATATATTTT	CAWSTPTGGNTIYF
.	TRBV7-3	.	TRBJ2-7	15	TGTGCCAGCAGTAACCGACTGGCGAGCTCCTACGAGCAGTACTTC	CASSNRLASSYEQYF
.	TRBV18	TRBD1	TRBJ2-7	15	TGTGCCAGCTCTTCCGGTCGGACAGGGTCCTACGAGCAGTACTTC	CASSSGRTGSYEQYF
.	TRBV18	.	TRBJ2-5	14	TGTGCCAGCTCAATTCGACAGAGCCAAGAGACCCAGTACTTC	CASSIRQSQETQYF
.	TRBV4-1	.	TRBJ1-6	20	TGCGCCAGCAGCCAAGATCCCTGGGCAGTTTTCGACTCCTATAATTCACCCCTCCACTTT	CASSQDPWAVFDSYNSPLHF
.	TRBV6-5	TRBD2	TRBJ2-5	15	TGTGCCAGCAGTTACCCGACTAGCGGGAAGGAGACCCAGTACTTC	CASSYPTSGKETQYF
.	TRBV27	TRBD1	TRBJ1-4	16	TGTGCCAGCAGTTTCGCCTTGGGACAGGGAGGCGAAAAACTGTTTTTT	CASSFALGQGGEKLFF
once	TRBV4-2	TRBD1	TRBJ2-2	15	TGTGCCAGCAAGAGACAGGGCCTGAACACCGGGGAGCTGTTTTTT	CASKRQGLNTGELFF
.	TRBV12-5	.	TRBJ1-3	14	TGTGCTAGTGGCCCGCTAGCTACTGGAAACACCATATATTTT	CASGPLATGNTIYF
few	TRBV4-2	TRBD2	TRBJ2-5	15	TGTGCCAGCAGCCGGACTAGCGGGGGGCAAGAGACCCAGTACTTC	CASSRTSGGQETQYF
.	TRBV6-5	.	TRBJ1-6	14	TGTGCCAGCAACTCGGCCCGAAAGAGGTCACCCCTCCACTTT	CASNSARKRSPLHF
.	TRBV2	TRBD1	TRBJ2-5	16	TGTGCCAGCACCAAGGGGACAGGGCGTATCACCGAGACCCAGTACTTC	CASTKGTGRITETQYF
.	TRBV7-9	.	TRBJ2-7	14	TGTGCCAGCAGCGCCCGCGGGGGCAACTACGAGCAGTACTTC	CASSARGGNYEQYF
few	TRBV5-4	.	TRBJ1-2	15	TGTGCCAGCAGCCGAGGTAAGGGGCGCGACTATGGCTACACCTTC	CASSRGKGRDYGYTF
.	TRBV27	.	TRBJ1-4	15	TGTGCCAGCAGTCTTATCCGACAGACTAATGAAAAACTGTTTTTT	CASSLIRQTNEKLFF